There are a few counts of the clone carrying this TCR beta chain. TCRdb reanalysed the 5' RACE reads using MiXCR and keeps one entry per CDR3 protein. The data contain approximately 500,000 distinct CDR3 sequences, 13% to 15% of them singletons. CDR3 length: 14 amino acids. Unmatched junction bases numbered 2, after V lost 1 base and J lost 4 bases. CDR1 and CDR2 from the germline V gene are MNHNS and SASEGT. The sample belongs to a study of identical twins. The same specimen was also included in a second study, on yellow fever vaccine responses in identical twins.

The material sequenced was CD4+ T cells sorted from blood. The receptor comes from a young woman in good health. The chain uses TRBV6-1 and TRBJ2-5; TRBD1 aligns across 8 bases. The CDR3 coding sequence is TGTGCCAGCAGTGAAGGGGGGACAGGAGAGACCCAGTACTTC. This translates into CASSEGGTGETQYF.